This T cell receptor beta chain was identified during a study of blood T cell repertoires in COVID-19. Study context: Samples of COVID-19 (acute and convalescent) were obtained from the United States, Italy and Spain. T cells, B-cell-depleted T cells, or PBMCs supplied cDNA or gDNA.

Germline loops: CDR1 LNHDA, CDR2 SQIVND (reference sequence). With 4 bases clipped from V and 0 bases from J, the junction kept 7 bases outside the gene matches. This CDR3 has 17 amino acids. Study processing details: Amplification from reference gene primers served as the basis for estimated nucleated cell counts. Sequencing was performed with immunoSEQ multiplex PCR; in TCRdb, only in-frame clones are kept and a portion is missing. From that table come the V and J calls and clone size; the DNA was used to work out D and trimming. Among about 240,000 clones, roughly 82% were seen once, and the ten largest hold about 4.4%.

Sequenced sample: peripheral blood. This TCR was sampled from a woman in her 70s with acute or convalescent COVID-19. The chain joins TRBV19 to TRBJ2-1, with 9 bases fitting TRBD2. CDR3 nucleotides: TGTGCCAGTAGTACCTTGGAGGGACTAGCCTCCTACAATGAGCAGTTCTTC. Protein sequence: CASSTLEGLASYNEQFF.